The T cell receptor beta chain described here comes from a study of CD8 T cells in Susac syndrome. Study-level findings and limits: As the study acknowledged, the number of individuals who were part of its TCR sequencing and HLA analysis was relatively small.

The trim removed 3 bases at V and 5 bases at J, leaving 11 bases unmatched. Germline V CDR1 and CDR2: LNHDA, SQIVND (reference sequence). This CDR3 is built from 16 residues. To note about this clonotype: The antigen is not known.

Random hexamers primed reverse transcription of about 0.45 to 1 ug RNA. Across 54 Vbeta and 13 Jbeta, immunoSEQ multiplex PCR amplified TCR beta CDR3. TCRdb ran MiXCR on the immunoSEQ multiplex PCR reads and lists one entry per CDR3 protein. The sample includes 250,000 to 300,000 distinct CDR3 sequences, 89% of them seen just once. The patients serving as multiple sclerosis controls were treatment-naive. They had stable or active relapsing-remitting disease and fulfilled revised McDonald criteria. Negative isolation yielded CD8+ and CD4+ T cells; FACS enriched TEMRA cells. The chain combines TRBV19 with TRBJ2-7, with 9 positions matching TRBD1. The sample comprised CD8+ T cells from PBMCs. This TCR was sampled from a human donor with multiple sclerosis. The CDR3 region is CASSIGDGTGSNEQYF. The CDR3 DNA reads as TGTGCCAGTAGTATTGGGGACGGGACAGGGTCAAACGAGCAGTACTTC.